This is a list of T cell receptor beta chains from one sample in a study of T cell responses to AZD1222 COVID-19 vaccine. Assay: immunoSEQ multiplex PCR; the TCRdb copy retains only in-frame clones and omits some. Of 100,000 to 120,000 clones listed, 85% to 90% were seen once; the top ten hold roughly 15%. Here the sequenced sample was peripheral blood, taken 28 days after the second AZD1222 dose. These receptors were taken from an adult who received the AZD1222 COVID-19 vaccine. The CDR3 runs from the conserved cysteine through the conserved F or W. The order of the fields is J gene, V gene, clone size, D gene, CDR3 DNA, CDR3 protein. The D gene is left open where the match is weak. Not every row has a clone size; where given, it reads once, few, many or a size class.

TRBJ2-5,TRBV7-9,few,TRBD1,TGTGCCAGCAGCTTAGTGACAGGGCGAGAGACCCAGTACTTC,CASSLVTGRETQYF
TRBJ2-2,TRBV10-3,NA,NA,TGTGCCATCAGCCTCGGACAGTTGAACGCCGGGGAGCTGTTTTTT,CAISLGQLNAGELFF
TRBJ1-2,TRBV5-1,NA,NA,TGCGCCAGCAGCTTGACAGAAGTCTATGGCTACACCTTC,CASSLTEVYGYTF
TRBJ2-6,TRBV20-1,NA,NA,TGCAGTGCTAGTGTCAGCTCTGGGGCCAACGTCCTGACTTTC,CSASVSSGANVLTF
TRBJ2-1,TRBV6-6,NA,NA,TGTGCCAGCGGGCTCACCCCCAACAATGAGCAGTTCTTC,CASGLTPNNEQFF
TRBJ2-7,TRBV18,NA,NA,TGTGCCAGCTCACCACGAGGACTACCTACCTACGAGCAGTACTTC,CASSPRGLPTYEQYF
TRBJ2-7,TRBV10-3,once,NA,TGTGCCATCCGTCAAATCGAGGGCGAGCAGTACTTC,CAIRQIEGEQYF
TRBJ1-5,TRBV6-6,NA,TRBD1,TGTGCCAGCAGTTACTCTCCAGGGGGCGAACCAGCCCAGCATTTT,CASSYSPGGEPAQHF
TRBJ1-2,TRBV28,NA,NA,TGTGCCAGCAGTTTATCGACCAGGAAATACTATGGCTACACCTTC,CASSLSTRKYYGYTF
TRBJ2-1,TRBV5-4,NA,NA,TGTGCCAGCAGCTCTCATGCCTACAATGAGCAGTTCTTC,CASSSHAYNEQFF
TRBJ2-7,TRBV30,NA,TRBD1,TGTGCCTGGGGACAGGGGGCCGAGCAGTACTTC,CAWGQGAEQYF
TRBJ1-2,TRBV19,NA,TRBD1,TGTGCCTCCTCCGGGACAGTGATTTATGGCTACACCTTC,CASSGTVIYGYTF
TRBJ1-2,TRBV12-3/TRBV12-4,NA,NA,TGTGCCAGCAGCGCATTGGGGTGGGGCTACACCTTC,CASSALGWGYTF
TRBJ1-1,TRBV21-1,NA,NA,TGTGCCAGCAGCAGATCCCAGGGGGAGCACATGAACACTGAAGCTTTCTTT,CASSRSQGEHMNTEAFF
TRBJ2-1,TRBV4-1,NA,NA,TGCGCCAGCAGCCAAGAGAGCGGGCGCAGCTCCTACAATGAGCAGTTCTTC,CASSQESGRSSYNEQFF
TRBJ2-7,TRBV4-1,NA,TRBD2,TGCGCCAGCAGCCAAGATAGATCCGGGAGGTACTACGAGCAGTACTTC,CASSQDRSGRYYEQYF
TRBJ1-4,TRBV6-5,few,NA,TGTGCCAGCAGTTTTGGGGGGTTGGAAAAACTGTTTTTT,CASSFGGLEKLFF
TRBJ1-1,TRBV2,NA,NA,TGTGCCAGCCGGAGCCTACCGGATGGCACTGAAGCTTTCTTT,CASRSLPDGTEAFF
TRBJ1-2,TRBV6-1,NA,TRBD1,TGTGCCAGCAGGGAACAGGGGGCTATGGTTAAGGGTAACTATGGCTACACCTTC,CASREQGAMVKGNYGYTF
TRBJ1-6,TRBV29-1,NA,TRBD1,TGCAGCGTTGGACAGGGTGATAATTCACCCCTCCACTTT,CSVGQGDNSPLHF
TRBJ2-1,TRBV5-1,NA,NA,TGCGCCAGCAGCTTGGCGGGGTCCTCCTACAATGAGCAGTTCTTC,CASSLAGSSYNEQFF
TRBJ1-2,TRBV7-2,NA,NA,TGTGCCAGCAGATTCGACCGCTATGGCTACACCTTC,CASRFDRYGYTF
TRBJ1-2,TRBV10-3,NA,NA,TGTGCCATCAGTGGTCAAGGGGAGAACTATGGCTACACCTTC,CAISGQGENYGYTF
TRBJ2-3,TRBV24-1,medium-sized,NA,TGTGCCACCAGTGCGGGGGCCTTCACAGATACGCAGTATTTT,CATSAGAFTDTQYF
TRBJ2-1,TRBV11-1,NA,TRBD2,TGTGCCAGCAGCTTAGAGCTAGCGGGGAACAATGAGCAGTTCTTC,CASSLELAGNNEQFF
TRBJ2-5,TRBV9,NA,NA,TGTGCCAGCAGCCCAGGGGAGACCCAGTACTTC,CASSPGETQYF
TRBJ1-1,TRBV28,NA,NA,TGTGCCAGCAGTTTAAAGGGGAGGGAAGCTTTCTTT,CASSLKGREAFF
TRBJ1-1,TRBV12-3/TRBV12-4,NA,TRBD1,TGTGCCAGCAGGCTCGGGACAGCCATGAAAGCTTTCTTT,CASRLGTAMKAFF
TRBJ1-1,TRBV19,NA,TRBD1,TGTGCCAGTAGTCCGCAGGACAGGGAAAACACTGAAGCTTTCTTT,CASSPQDRENTEAFF
TRBJ2-1,TRBV5-1,NA,TRBD2,TGCGCCAGCAGCCTTCTCGCGGGACTAGCGGGAGGGTGGAATGAGCAGTTCTTC,CASSLLAGLAGGWNEQFF
TRBJ2-7,TRBV20-1,NA,NA,TGCAGTGCTAGTCCTAGATCTTCAGGGATGGCCCAATACGAGCAGTACTTC,CSASPRSSGMAQYEQYF
TRBJ1-2,TRBV11-3,NA,TRBD1,TGTGCCAGCAGGGAGGGGGCAGGGAATGGCTACACCTTC,CASREGAGNGYTF
TRBJ2-7,TRBV7-9,NA,TRBD2,TGTGCCAGCAGCTTTAGCGGGACAACCCCCTACGAGCAGTACTTC,CASSFSGTTPYEQYF
TRBJ1-3,TRBV18,NA,NA,TGTGCCAGCTCACCACCGGTGTACTCTGGAAACACCATATATTTT,CASSPPVYSGNTIYF
TRBJ1-2,TRBV28,many,TRBD1,TGTGCCAGCAGTCCGGGACAGGATCCAGGCTACACCTTC,CASSPGQDPGYTF
TRBJ2-7,TRBV3-1/TRBV3-2,NA,TRBD1,TGTGCCAGCAGCCTCCCGGGACAGGGGGCCTACGAGCAGTACTTC,CASSLPGQGAYEQYF
TRBJ2-3,TRBV5-1,once,NA,TGCGCCAGCAGCTTTGGGGGAAGCACAGATACGCAGTATTTT,CASSFGGSTDTQYF
TRBJ1-6,TRBV30,NA,NA,TGTGCCTGGAGTGGAGGCCCTTCACCCCTCCACTTT,CAWSGGPSPLHF
TRBJ1-2,TRBV27,NA,NA,TGTGCCAGCAGTTTATCGGGTATGGCCTCCCAAGCCTATGGCTACACCTTC,CASSLSGMASQAYGYTF
TRBJ2-1,TRBV4-1,NA,TRBD2,TGCGCCAGCAGCCAAGATCGGGGGACTAGCGGGCGCTTAGGTCGGTTCTTC,CASSQDRGTSGRLGRFF
TRBJ1-1,TRBV12-3/TRBV12-4,NA,NA,TGTGCCAGCAGCACCCTACAGAACACTGAAGCTTTCTTT,CASSTLQNTEAFF
TRBJ1-4,TRBV5-1,NA,TRBD1,TGCGCCAGCAGCTTGGGACAGGGTGGCGAAAAACTGTTTTTT,CASSLGQGGEKLFF
TRBJ2-1,TRBV13,NA,NA,TGTGCCAGCAGCTTAAGACTAGTCACCACTCACAATGAGCAGTTCTTC,CASSLRLVTTHNEQFF
TRBJ2-1,TRBV11-2,NA,TRBD2,TGTGCCAGCAGCACCTATAGCGGGAGCTCCAATGAGCAGTTCTTC,CASSTYSGSSNEQFF
TRBJ1-5,TRBV28,NA,NA,TGTGCCAGCAGTTTTAACAGAAATCAGCCCCAGCATTTT,CASSFNRNQPQHF
TRBJ2-1,TRBV5-1,once,NA,TGCGCCAGCAGCTTCGAGGGATTCAATGAGCAGTTCTTC,CASSFEGFNEQFF
TRBJ2-3,TRBV5-1,NA,TRBD2,TGCGCCAGCAGCCTAGCGGGGATACAAGATACGCAGTATTTT,CASSLAGIQDTQYF
TRBJ1-2,TRBV29-1,NA,NA,TGCAGCGTGATGTCTGGGGGCTATGGCTACACCTTC,CSVMSGGYGYTF
TRBJ2-3,TRBV19,NA,TRBD2,TGTGCCTTCAGTATCCGGCAGCGGGAGGGGACAGATACGCAGTATTTT,CAFSIRQREGTDTQYF
TRBJ1-4,TRBV19,NA,TRBD1,TGTGCCAGTAGACCGGGACAGGGTTTTGAAAAACTGTTTTTT,CASRPGQGFEKLFF
TRBJ1-2,TRBV27,NA,TRBD1,TGTGCCAGCAGTTTGGCCGCTACAGGGGGCTATGGCTACACCTTC,CASSLAATGGYGYTF
TRBJ1-6,TRBV12-3/TRBV12-4,NA,NA,TGTGCCAGCAGCACAATGGGGAATTCACCCCTCCACTTT,CASSTMGNSPLHF
TRBJ2-1,TRBV19,NA,TRBD2,TGTGCCAGTTCCCCGGAGCGGGAGTACACCTACAATGAGCAGTTCTTC,CASSPEREYTYNEQFF
TRBJ1-6,TRBV28,NA,NA,TGTGCCAGTACTTCTTGGTATAATTCACCCCTCCACTTT,CASTSWYNSPLHF
TRBJ1-2,TRBV6-1,NA,NA,TGTGCCAGCAGTGAAAGGTCCGCAGCGAAATATGGCTACACCTTC,CASSERSAAKYGYTF
TRBJ2-7,TRBV19,NA,NA,TGTGCCAGTAGCCTGACGGGGAGCTCCTACGAGCAGTACTTC,CASSLTGSSYEQYF
TRBJ2-4,TRBV11-2,NA,NA,TGTGCCAGCAGCTTAGATTACAGGATTATAGCCAAAAACATTCAGTACTTC,CASSLDYRIIAKNIQYF
TRBJ2-1,TRBV7-9,NA,TRBD2,TGTGCCAGCAGCTTTGGGACTAGCGGCGGTTACAATGAGCAGTTCTTC,CASSFGTSGGYNEQFF
TRBJ2-3,TRBV5-4,NA,NA,TGTGCCAGCAGCTCCTTGCTGACAGCAGTCACAGATACGCAGTATTTT,CASSSLLTAVTDTQYF